This T cell receptor (beta chain) appears in the sequencing data of a study of T cell responses to AZD1222 COVID-19 vaccine. Clones were sequenced by immunoSEQ multiplex PCR, and TCRdb holds only the in-frame ones, with some missing. The sample includes around 120,000 clones, 70% to 90% of them seen just once. After removal of 4 bases from V and 8 bases from J, the junction contained 9 bases not matched to a gene. CDR1 and CDR2 from the germline V gene are SQVTM and ANQGSEA. The CDR3 spans 14 residues. This specimen was peripheral blood, taken on day 0 of AZD1222 vaccination. The chain links TRBV29-1 to TRBJ2-2; TRBD2 matches at 8 bases. The sequence was obtained from an adult in good health. CDR3 sequence (DNA): TGCAGCGTTGGATCAGCGGGAGTTGGTGGGGAGCTGTTTTTT. It yields the protein CSVGSAGVGGELFF.